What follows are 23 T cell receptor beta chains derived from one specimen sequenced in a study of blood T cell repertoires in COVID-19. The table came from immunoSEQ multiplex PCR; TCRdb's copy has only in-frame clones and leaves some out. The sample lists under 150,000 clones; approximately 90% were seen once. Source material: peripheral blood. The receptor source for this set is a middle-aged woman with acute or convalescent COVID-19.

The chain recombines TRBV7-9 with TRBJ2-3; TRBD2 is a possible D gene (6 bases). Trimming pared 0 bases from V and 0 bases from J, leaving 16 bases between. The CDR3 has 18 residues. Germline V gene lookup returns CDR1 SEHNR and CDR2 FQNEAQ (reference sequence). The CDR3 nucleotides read TGTGCCAGCAGCTTAGCCTGGACTACCACGTCTAGCACAGATACGCAGTATTTT. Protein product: CASSLAWTTTSSTDTQYF.

As DNA, the CDR3 is TGCGCCAGCAGCCAAGGCGGCAGAGTCTCTGGAAACACCATATATTTT. Its protein is CASSQGGRVSGNTIYF. The chain employs TRBV4-3 and TRBJ1-3; D unclear. The CDR3 has 16 amino acids. V lost 1 base to trimming and J lost 0 bases, with 10 bases between them. Germline lookup yields CDR1 LGHNA and CDR2 YSLEER.

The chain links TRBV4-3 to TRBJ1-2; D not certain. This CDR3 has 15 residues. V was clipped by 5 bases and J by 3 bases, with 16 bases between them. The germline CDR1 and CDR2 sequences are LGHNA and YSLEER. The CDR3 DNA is TGCGCCAGCAGCTTAAACGGGGTACATGACTATGGCTACACCTTC. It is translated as CASSLNGVHDYGYTF.

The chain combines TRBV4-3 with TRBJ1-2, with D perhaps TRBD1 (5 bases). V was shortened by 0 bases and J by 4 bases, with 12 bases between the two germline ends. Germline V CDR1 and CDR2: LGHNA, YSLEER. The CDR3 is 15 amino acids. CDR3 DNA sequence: TGCGCCAGCAGCCAAGATCGGGGGATTCGCTATGGCTACACCTTC. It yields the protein CASSQDRGIRYGYTF.

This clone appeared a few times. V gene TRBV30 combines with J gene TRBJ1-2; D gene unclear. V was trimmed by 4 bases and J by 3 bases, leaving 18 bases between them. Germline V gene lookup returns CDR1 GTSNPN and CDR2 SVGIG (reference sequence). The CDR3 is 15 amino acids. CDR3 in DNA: TGTGCCTGGAACGGGAATAGGAAGGTTTACTATGGCTACACCTTC. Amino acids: CAWNGNRKVYYGYTF.

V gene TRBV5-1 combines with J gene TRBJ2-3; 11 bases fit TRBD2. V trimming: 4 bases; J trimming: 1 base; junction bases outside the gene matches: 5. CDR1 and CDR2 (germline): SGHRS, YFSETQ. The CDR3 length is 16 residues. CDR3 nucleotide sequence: TGCGCCAGCAGCCCACTAGCGGGAGAGGGCACAGATACGCAGTATTTT. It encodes CASSPLAGEGTDTQYF.

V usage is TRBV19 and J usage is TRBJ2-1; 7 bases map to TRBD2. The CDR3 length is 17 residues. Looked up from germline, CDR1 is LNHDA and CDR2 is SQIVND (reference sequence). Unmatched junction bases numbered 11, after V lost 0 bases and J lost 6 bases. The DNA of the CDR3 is TGTGCCAGTAGTATAGACCGAACTAGCGCCGTCACCAATGAGCAGTTCTTC. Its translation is CASSIDRTSAVTNEQFF. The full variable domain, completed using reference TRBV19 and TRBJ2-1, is DGGITQSPKYLFRKEGQNVTLSCEQNLNHDAMYWYRQDPGQGLRLIYYSQIVNDFQKGDIAEGYSVSREKKESFPLTVTSAQKNPTAFYLCASSIDRTSAVTNEQFFGPGTRLTVL.

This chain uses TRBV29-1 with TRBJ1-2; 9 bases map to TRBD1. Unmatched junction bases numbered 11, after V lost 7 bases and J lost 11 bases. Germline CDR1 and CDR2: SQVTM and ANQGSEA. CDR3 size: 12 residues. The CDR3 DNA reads TGCAGCGCCCGGGACAGGGACTTATTATACACCTTC. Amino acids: CSARDRDLLYTF. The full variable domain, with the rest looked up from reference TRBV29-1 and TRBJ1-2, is SAVISQKPSRDICQRGTSLTIQCQVDSQVTMMFWYRQQPGQSLTLIATANQGSEATYESGFVIDKFPISRPNLTFSTLTVSNMSPEDSSIYLCSARDRDLLYTFGSGTRLTVV.

DNA for the CDR3: TGTGCCACTAAGGGGTCCTACAATGAGCAGTTCTTC. Translated, it gives CATKGSYNEQFF. The chain carries TRBV27 and TRBJ2-1; D possibly corresponds to TRBD1 (5 bases). The CDR3 has 12 residues. V was clipped by 10 bases and J by 1 base, with 8 bases between them. Germline V CDR1 and CDR2: MNHEY, SMNVEV (reference sequence).

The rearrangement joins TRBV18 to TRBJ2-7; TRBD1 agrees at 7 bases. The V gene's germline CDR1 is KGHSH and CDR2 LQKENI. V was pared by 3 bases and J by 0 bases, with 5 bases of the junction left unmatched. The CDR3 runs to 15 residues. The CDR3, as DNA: TGTGCCAGCTCACCCGGGACAGCTAGCTCCTACGAGCAGTACTTC. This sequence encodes CASSPGTASSYEQYF.

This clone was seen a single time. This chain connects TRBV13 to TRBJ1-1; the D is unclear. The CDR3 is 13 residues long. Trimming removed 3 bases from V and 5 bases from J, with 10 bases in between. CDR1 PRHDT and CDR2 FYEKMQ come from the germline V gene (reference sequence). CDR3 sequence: CASSFGDGTEAFF. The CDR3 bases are TGTGCCAGCAGCTTCGGAGATGGTACTGAAGCTTTCTTT.

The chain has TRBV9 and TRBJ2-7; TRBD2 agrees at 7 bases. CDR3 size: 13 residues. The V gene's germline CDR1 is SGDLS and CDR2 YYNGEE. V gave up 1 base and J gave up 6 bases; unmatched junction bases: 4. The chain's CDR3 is CASSVLGGTEQYF. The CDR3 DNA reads TGTGCCAGCAGCGTATTGGGGGGGACCGAGCAGTACTTC.

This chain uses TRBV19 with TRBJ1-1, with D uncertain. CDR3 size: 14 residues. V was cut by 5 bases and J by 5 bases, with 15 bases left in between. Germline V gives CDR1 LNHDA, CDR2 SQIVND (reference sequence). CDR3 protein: CASSLTAGGTEAFF. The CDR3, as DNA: TGTGCCAGTAGTCTTACCGCGGGCGGAACTGAAGCTTTCTTT.

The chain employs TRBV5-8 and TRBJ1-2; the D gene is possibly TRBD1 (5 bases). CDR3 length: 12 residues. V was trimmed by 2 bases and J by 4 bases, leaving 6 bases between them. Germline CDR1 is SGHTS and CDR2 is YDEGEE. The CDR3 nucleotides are TGTGCCAGCAGCTTCGACAGCTATGGCTACACCTTC. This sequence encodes CASSFDSYGYTF.

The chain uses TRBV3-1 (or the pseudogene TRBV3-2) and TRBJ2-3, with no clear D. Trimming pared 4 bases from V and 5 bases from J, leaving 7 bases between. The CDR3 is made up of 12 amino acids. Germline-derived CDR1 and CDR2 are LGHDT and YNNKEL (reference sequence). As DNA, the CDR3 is TGTGCCAGCAGCCCCCGACAAGATACGCAGTATTTT. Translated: CASSPRQDTQYF.

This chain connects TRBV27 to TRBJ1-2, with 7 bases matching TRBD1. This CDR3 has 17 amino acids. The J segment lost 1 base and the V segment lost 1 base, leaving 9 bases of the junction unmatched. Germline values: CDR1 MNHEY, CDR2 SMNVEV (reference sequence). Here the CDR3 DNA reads TGTGCCAGCAGTTTATTCTGGCCCCCAGGGGGTAACTATGGCTACACCTTC. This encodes CASSLFWPPGGNYGYTF.

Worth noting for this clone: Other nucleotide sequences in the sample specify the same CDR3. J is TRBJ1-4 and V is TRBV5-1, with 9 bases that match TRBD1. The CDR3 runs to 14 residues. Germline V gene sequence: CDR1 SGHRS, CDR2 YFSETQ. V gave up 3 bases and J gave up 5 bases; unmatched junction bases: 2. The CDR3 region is CASSSGTGNEKLFF. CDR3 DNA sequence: TGCGCCAGCAGCTCCGGGACAGGGAATGAAAAACTGTTTTTT.

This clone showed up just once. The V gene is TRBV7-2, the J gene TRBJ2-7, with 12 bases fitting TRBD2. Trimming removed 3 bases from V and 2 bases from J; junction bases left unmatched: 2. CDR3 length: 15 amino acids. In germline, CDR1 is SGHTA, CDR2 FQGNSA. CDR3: CASSFGLAGPYEQYF. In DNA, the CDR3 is TGTGCCAGCAGCTTCGGACTAGCGGGACCCTACGAGCAGTACTTC.

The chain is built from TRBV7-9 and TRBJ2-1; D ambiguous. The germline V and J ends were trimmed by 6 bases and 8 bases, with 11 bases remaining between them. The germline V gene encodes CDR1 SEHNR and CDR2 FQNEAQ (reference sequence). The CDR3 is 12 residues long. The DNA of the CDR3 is TGTGCCAGCAGTCATCAGAGCGATGAGCAGTTCTTC. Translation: CASSHQSDEQFF. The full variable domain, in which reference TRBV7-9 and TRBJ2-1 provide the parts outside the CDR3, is DTGVSQNPRHKITKRGQNVTFRCDPISEHNRLYWYRQTLGQGPEFLTYFQNEAQLEKSRLLSDRFSAERPKGSFSTLEIQRTEQGDSAMYLCASSHQSDEQFFGPGTRLTVL.

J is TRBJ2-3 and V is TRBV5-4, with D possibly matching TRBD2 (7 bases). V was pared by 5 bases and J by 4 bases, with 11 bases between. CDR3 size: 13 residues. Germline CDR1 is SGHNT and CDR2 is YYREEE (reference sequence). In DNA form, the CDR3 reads TGTGCCAGCAGGGGGGGGGCCGCAGATACGCAGTATTTT. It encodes CASRGGAADTQYF.

CDR3 coding DNA: TGTGCCAGCAGCTTCTCAGGGTGGTTTGGCAATGAGCAGTTCTTC. Encoded protein: CASSFSGWFGNEQFF. The chain is built from TRBV5-8 and TRBJ2-1; a weak D match, TRBD1 (5 bases). V gave up 2 bases and J gave up 6 bases, with 15 bases separating them. There are 15 residues in the CDR3. Germline CDR1 and CDR2: SGHTS and YDEGEE.

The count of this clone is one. Written as DNA, the CDR3 is TGTGCCAGCAGTCCAGGACACACAGATACGCAGTATTTT. Its translation is CASSPGHTDTQYF. The V and J genes are TRBV2 and TRBJ2-3; a possible D gene is TRBD1 (5 bases). Germline loops: CDR1 SNHLY, CDR2 FYNNEI. The CDR3 is 13 amino acids. V lost 5 bases and J 2 bases, leaving 8 bases between the germline ends.

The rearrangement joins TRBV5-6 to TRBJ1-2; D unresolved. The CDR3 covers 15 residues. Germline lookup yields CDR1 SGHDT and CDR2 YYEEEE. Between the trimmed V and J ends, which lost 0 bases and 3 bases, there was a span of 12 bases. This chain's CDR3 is CASSLGASRYYGYTF. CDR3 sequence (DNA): TGTGCCAGCAGCTTGGGGGCCAGCCGATACTATGGCTACACCTTC. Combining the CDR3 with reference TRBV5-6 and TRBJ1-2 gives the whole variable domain DAGVTQSPTHLIKTRGQQVTLRCSPKSGHDTVSWYQQALGQGPQFIFQYYEEEERQRGNFPDRFSGHQFPNYSSELNVNALLLGDSALYLCASSLGASRYYGYTFGSGTRLTVV.